The 30 T cell receptor beta chains below were found in one sample sequenced in a study of response to subunit inactivated influenza vaccine. TCRdb passed the RT-PCR reads through MiXCR, listing each CDR3 protein once. The table includes roughly 780,000 distinct CDR3 sequences, approximately 18% detected once. This specimen was PBMCs from blood, taken 5 days after vaccination. The receptors stem from a man in his forties or fifties who received an inactivated influenza vaccine.

V and J are TRBV29-1 and TRBJ1-2; no reliable D call. CDR1 is SQVTM and CDR2 is ANQGSEA in the germline V gene. V was clipped by 4 bases and J by 0 bases, with 12 bases between them. This CDR3 has 14 amino acids. In nucleotides, the CDR3 is TGCAGCGTTGTCTCTGAGGGAGCTAACTATGGCTACACCTTC. Protein: CSVVSEGANYGYTF.

The CDR3 sequence: CASSQDEADTQYF. The CDR3, as DNA: TGTGCCAGCAGCCAAGATGAGGCAGATACGCAGTATTTT. The chain carries TRBV3-1 and TRBJ2-3; unclear D gene. V was clipped by 0 bases and J by 4 bases, with 5 bases between them. Germline V gene lookup returns CDR1 LGHDT and CDR2 YNNKEL (reference sequence). CDR3 length: 13 residues.

This clonotype was seen a handful of times. The genes are TRBV5-5 and TRBJ1-1; TRBD1 is a possible D gene (6 bases). The germline V and J ends were trimmed by 6 bases and 1 base, with 13 bases remaining between them. Germline values: CDR1 SGHKS, CDR2 YYEKEE (reference sequence). This CDR3 has 14 amino acids. CDR3 residues: CASTQQTGNTEAFF. In DNA, the CDR3 is TGTGCCAGCACTCAACAGACAGGGAACACTGAAGCTTTCTTT.

This clonotype was picked up many times. CDR3: CSASPRLESTDTQYF. CDR3 coding DNA: TGCAGTGCTAGCCCCAGACTAGAAAGCACAGATACGCAGTATTTT. This sequence joins TRBV20-1 and TRBJ2-3, with D perhaps TRBD2 (6 bases). Germline assignment: CDR1 DFQATT and CDR2 SNEGSKA (reference sequence). The length of the CDR3 is 15 residues. V was cut by 3 bases and J by 0 bases, with 13 bases left in between.

With respect to this clonotype: Just one base apart from a much larger clone, this may be a read error. The V call is TRBV6-5, the J call TRBJ2-5, with TRBD2 matching 11 bases. Germline-derived CDR1 and CDR2 are MNHEY and SVGAGI. The CDR3 extends over 18 amino acids. Unmatched junction bases numbered 11, after V lost 0 bases and J lost 5 bases. The CDR3 DNA is TGTGCCAGCAGTTACTCACTAGCGGGAGCCTCATCCCAGGAGACCCAGTACTTC. Amino acids: CASSYSLAGASSQETQYF.

This clonotype appeared many times. The V call is TRBV20-1, the J call TRBJ2-7, with 8 positions matching TRBD2. Germline loops: CDR1 DFQATT, CDR2 SNEGSKA (reference sequence). The V gene end was trimmed by 6 bases and the J gene end by 5 bases; junction bases not matched to a gene: 12. This CDR3 spans 14 amino acids. CDR3 in amino acids: CSAAKGSGKDEQYF. The CDR3 bases are TGCAGTGCGGCCAAGGGTAGCGGGAAGGACGAGCAGTACTTC.

This clonotype was picked up a small number of times. This chain joins TRBV6-5 and TRBJ1-1, with 8 bases identical to TRBD1. Germline-derived CDR1 and CDR2 are MNHEY and SVGAGI. The junction had 5 bases not matched to a gene; V was cut back by 6 bases and J by 2 bases. The CDR3 length is 14 residues. The CDR3 nucleotides are TGTGCCAGCAGCCCAGACAGGGGTAACACTGAAGCTTTCTTT. Encoded protein: CASSPDRGNTEAFF.

J is TRBJ2-4 and V is TRBV7-2; 9 nucleotides align to TRBD1. The CDR3 is 16 amino acids. Germline trimming cut 3 bases from V and 8 bases from J; bases unmatched to any gene: 11. Germline-derived CDR1 and CDR2 are SGHTA and FQGNSA. The CDR3 loop is CASSFRDRVFGYIQYF. As DNA, the CDR3 is TGTGCCAGCAGCTTTCGGGACAGGGTTTTCGGCTACATTCAGTACTTC.

The chain combines TRBV5-4 with TRBJ2-1; D is unresolved. The germline gives CDR1 SGHNT, CDR2 YYREEE (reference sequence). The CDR3 sequence is 12 residues long. V lost 0 bases to trimming and J lost 8 bases, with 6 bases between them. CDR3 DNA: TGTGCCAGCAGCTTGGACGTCTATGAGCAGTTCTTC. Translated: CASSLDVYEQFF. Variable domain in full (rest from reference TRBV5-4 and TRBJ2-1): ETGVTQSPTHLIKTRGQQVTLRCSSQSGHNTVSWYQQALGQGPQFIFQYYREEENGRGNFPPRFSGLQFPNYSSELNVNALELDDSALYLCASSLDVYEQFFGPGTRLTVL.

This chain joins TRBV7-9 and TRBJ2-2, with D possibly TRBD1 on 5 matching bases. The CDR3 covers 13 residues. CDR1 is SEHNR and CDR2 is FQNEAQ in the germline V gene (reference sequence). V dropped 5 bases and J dropped 7 bases, with 11 bases sitting between them. The CDR3, as DNA: TGTGCCAGCAGCCTGATGGGGCGCGGGGAGCTGTTTTTT. Translating gives CASSLMGRGELFF.

This clonotype was seen a handful of times. CDR3 protein: CSSIAGAHTDTQYF. The CDR3 DNA reads TGCAGTTCGATAGCGGGAGCGCACACAGATACGCAGTATTTT. The chain uses TRBV20-1 and TRBJ2-3, with TRBD2 identical over 9 bases. The ends lost 8 bases at V and 2 bases at J; junction bases unmatched: 8. Germline-derived CDR1 and CDR2 are DFQATT and SNEGSKA (reference sequence). The CDR3 runs to 14 residues.

This clonotype was detected only a few times. The chain couples TRBV20-1 to TRBJ2-2, with 7 bases lining up with TRBD1. This CDR3 comprises 16 residues. Per the germline V gene, CDR1 is DFQATT and CDR2 is SNEGSKA (reference sequence). V trimming: 5 bases; J trimming: 3 bases; junction bases outside the gene matches: 12. CDR3 DNA sequence: TGCAGTGCTCCAAGGTTGGACAGGCGCGACACCGGGGAGCTGTTTTTT. It encodes CSAPRLDRRDTGELFF.

This clonotype was counted many times. The CDR3 is CASSLATGQGRTEAFF. CDR3 in DNA: TGTGCCAGCAGCTTAGCCACTGGACAGGGTCGGACTGAAGCTTTCTTT. The chain carries TRBV7-9 and TRBJ1-1; TRBD1 matches at 8 bases. CDR3 length: 16 amino acids. V was pared by 0 bases and J by 5 bases, with 8 bases of the junction left unmatched. Germline CDR1 is SEHNR and CDR2 is FQNEAQ (reference sequence).

The rearrangement joins TRBV7-2 to TRBJ2-1; unclear D gene. The ends were cut back, 0 bases at V and 5 bases at J, with 5 bases in the middle. The CDR3 runs 13 residues. CDR1 and CDR2 from the germline V gene are SGHTA and FQGNSA. The CDR3, as DNA: TGTGCCAGCAGCTTAGCCTACCACAATGAGCAGTTCTTC. Protein sequence: CASSLAYHNEQFF.

The table lists this clonotype with a few counts. This chain connects TRBV12-3 or TRBV12-4 to TRBJ1-5; tentatively, D is TRBD1 (5 bases). This CDR3 spans 14 amino acids. V lost 6 bases and J lost 3, with 12 bases in between. DNA of the CDR3: TGTGCCAGCAGCCAGGGTTGGGACAATCAGCCCCAGCATTTT. This gives the protein CASSQGWDNQPQHF.

This clonotype was detected once. The rearrangement uses TRBV28 and TRBJ2-7; D is unresolved. V lost 5 bases and J lost 8, with 19 bases in between. The CDR3 loop spans 14 amino acids. Germline CDR1 and CDR2: MDHEN and SYDVKM. The CDR3 nucleotides read TGTGCCAGCAGTAGCCCCCAGCGCAGGATCCAGCAGTACTTC. Amino acids: CASSSPQRRIQQYF. The whole variable domain, remainder taken from reference TRBV28 and TRBJ2-7, is DVKVTQSSRYLVKRTGEKVFLECVQDMDHENMFWYRQDPGLGLRLIYFSYDVKMKEKGDIPEGYSVSREKKERFSLILESASTNQTSMYLCASSSPQRRIQQYFGPGTRLTVT.

V and J are TRBV20-1 and TRBJ2-7; maybe TRBD2 (6 bases). The CDR3 spans 14 residues. CDR1 and CDR2 from the germline V gene are DFQATT and SNEGSKA (reference sequence). V lost 3 bases and J lost 1, with 13 bases in between. The CDR3 DNA is TGCAGTGCTAGTGGGCTAGCGAGTTCCTACGAGCAGTACTTC. Translation gives CSASGLASSYEQYF.

V gene TRBV20-1 combines with J gene TRBJ2-7, with 7 nucleotides matching TRBD1. CDR1 DFQATT and CDR2 SNEGSKA come from the germline V gene (reference sequence). The CDR3 contains 13 residues. V lost 2 bases to trimming and J lost 3 bases; unmatched junction nucleotides: 4. In DNA, the CDR3 is TGCAGTGCTAGAAGGGACAGAAACTACGAGCAGTACTTC. Protein sequence: CSARRDRNYEQYF.

The chain carries TRBV7-9 and TRBJ2-7, with 7 bases identical to TRBD1. The CDR3 is made up of 14 amino acids. The V and J ends lost 3 bases and 2 bases, in that order; junction bases with no gene match: 4. CDR1 SEHNR and CDR2 FQNEAQ come from the germline V gene (reference sequence). The CDR3 loop is CASSFNRGPYEQYF. CDR3 nucleotide sequence: TGTGCCAGCAGCTTCAACAGGGGACCCTACGAGCAGTACTTC.

Comments on this clonotype: Since a much larger clone is just one base distant, this may be a read error. The chain couples TRBV6-5 to TRBJ2-7; D unclear. Germline loops: CDR1 MNHEY, CDR2 SVGAGI. The CDR3 covers 18 residues. The CDR3 region is CASSYSMRYKGGSYEHYF. CDR3 coding DNA: TGTGCCAGCAGTTACTCGATGCGGTACAAAGGCGGCTCCTACGAGCATTACTTC.

This chain links TRBV20-1 with TRBJ1-6, with TRBD1 as a possible D gene (5 bases). The V end lost 3 bases, the J end lost 8 bases, and 11 bases lay between the germline ends. The CDR3 is 13 amino acids. CDR1 and CDR2 from the germline V gene are DFQATT and SNEGSKA (reference sequence). The CDR3 loop reads CSARGPGDSPLHF. In nucleotides, the CDR3 is TGCAGTGCTAGGGGGCCAGGAGATTCACCCCTCCACTTT.

This clonotype was detected a few times. V gene TRBV20-1 combines with J gene TRBJ2-2; no firm D call. In germline, CDR1 is DFQATT, CDR2 SNEGSKA (reference sequence). V was shortened by 0 bases and J by 1 base, with 9 bases between the two germline ends. The CDR3 spans 15 residues. The CDR3 bases are TGCAGTGCTAGAGATATACAGAGGAACACCGGGGAGCTGTTTTTT. Amino acid sequence: CSARDIQRNTGELFF.

This chain links TRBV9 with TRBJ2-3, with unresolved D. The CDR3 consists of 16 residues. Trimming took off 0 bases at V and 2 bases at J, with 13 bases between the two ends. Germline V gene lookup returns CDR1 SGDLS and CDR2 YYNGEE. CDR3: CASSVEAGLNTDTQYF. The CDR3 nucleotides are TGTGCCAGCAGCGTAGAGGCAGGCCTTAACACAGATACGCAGTATTTT.

The V call is TRBV12-3 or TRBV12-4, the J call TRBJ1-2, with TRBD1 identical over 7 bases. The CDR3 length is 14 residues. Trimming at V came to 5 bases and at J to 5 bases, leaving 8 bases not matched to a gene. CDR3 in amino acids: CASSPAPGGYGYTF. In nucleotides, the CDR3 is TGTGCCAGCAGTCCGGCCCCAGGGGGATATGGCTACACCTTC.

The chain employs TRBV7-9 and TRBJ2-1; 9 bases are shared with TRBD2. Unmatched junction bases numbered 9, after V lost 5 bases and J lost 4 bases. CDR1 and CDR2 (germline): SEHNR, FQNEAQ (reference sequence). CDR3 length equals 16 residues. The CDR3: CASSAKTSGAYNEQFF. CDR3 nucleotides: TGTGCCAGCAGCGCCAAGACTAGCGGAGCATACAATGAGCAGTTCTTC.

The CDR3, as DNA: TGTGCCAGCAGTTACTCTGTCCGAGCGGGAGGACTCTACGAGCAGTACTTC. Protein sequence: CASSYSVRAGGLYEQYF. The J gene is TRBJ2-7, the V gene TRBV6-5, with 9 bases that match TRBD2. With 0 bases clipped from V and 3 bases from J, the junction kept 9 bases outside the gene matches. Germline V gene lookup returns CDR1 MNHEY and CDR2 SVGAGI. CDR3 length equals 17 residues.

The chain carries TRBV4-3 and TRBJ2-2, with 7 nucleotides matching TRBD1. Trimming at V came to 3 bases and at J to 3 bases, leaving 4 bases not matched to a gene. Germline V lookup: CDR1 LGHNA, CDR2 YSLEER. The CDR3 is made up of 15 amino acids. CDR3: CASSQKTGDTGELFF. CDR3 nucleotides: TGCGCCAGCAGCCAGAAAACAGGGGACACCGGGGAGCTGTTTTTT.

This clonotype was seen more than once but under ten times. The V and J genes are TRBV27 and TRBJ1-1; D remains unclear. V was cut by 6 bases and J by 2 bases, with 13 bases left in between. Germline V gives CDR1 MNHEY, CDR2 SMNVEV (reference sequence). The CDR3 is 14 residues long. The CDR3 coding sequence is TGTGCCAGCAGGCCGGGAAGGACCAACACTGAAGCTTTCTTT. Translated: CASRPGRTNTEAFF.

This clonotype has at least ten counts. The chain joins TRBV10-3 to TRBJ2-3, with 8 nucleotides matching TRBD1. Looked up from germline, CDR1 is ENHRY and CDR2 is SYGVKD. CDR3 length: 16 residues. The J segment lost 5 bases and the V segment lost 3 bases, leaving 10 bases of the junction unmatched. CDR3 coding DNA: TGTGCCATCAGTGATAAGGACAGGGATGGTGGAGATACGCAGTATTTT. This encodes CAISDKDRDGGDTQYF.

V is TRBV28 and J is TRBJ2-5; D may be TRBD1 (5 bases). The V end lost 2 bases, the J end lost 0 bases, and 7 bases lay between the germline ends. This CDR3 is 14 amino acids long. From germline, CDR1 is MDHEN and CDR2 SYDVKM. The CDR3 nucleotides are TGTGCCAGCAGTTTACCAGGGCACCAAGAGACCCAGTACTTC. Its protein product is CASSLPGHQETQYF.